The 30 T cell receptor beta chains presented below share a single source sample, sequenced in a study of OX40 agonist ivuxolimab in advanced cancers. Profiled with immunoSEQ multiplex PCR; TCRdb holds only in-frame clones, not every one. The sample records roughly 30,000 clones, roughly 90% being singletons. Sample: CD4+ or CD8+ T cells sorted from blood, taken in a trial of the OX40 agonist ivuxolimab. The receptors originated from an adult with an advanced solid tumor such as melanoma, head and neck, liver or kidney cancer.

This clone appeared a few times. CDR3 DNA sequence: TGCGCCAGCAGCTTCGCTATTGCACAACCCGAGAGCACAGATACGCAGTATTTT. Residues: CASSFAIAQPESTDTQYF. The chain recombines TRBV5-1 with TRBJ2-3; D unresolved. CDR3 length: 18 amino acids. CDR1 SGHRS and CDR2 YFSETQ come from the germline V gene. Trimming took 2 bases from V and 0 from J, leaving 19 bases between them.

The rearrangement joins TRBV19 to TRBJ2-5; 11 bases are shared with TRBD1. The germline gives CDR1 LNHDA, CDR2 SQIVND (reference sequence). With V trimmed by 4 bases and J by 3 bases, 10 bases remained unmatched. CDR3 length: 17 residues. The chain's CDR3 is CASSNPWDRGFKETQYF. The CDR3 nucleotides read TGTGCCAGTAGTAACCCTTGGGACAGGGGGTTCAAAGAGACCCAGTACTTC. Full variable domain (remainder filled in from reference TRBV19 and TRBJ2-5): DGGITQSPKYLFRKEGQNVTLSCEQNLNHDAMYWYRQDPGQGLRLIYYSQIVNDFQKGDIAEGYSVSREKKESFPLTVTSAQKNPTAFYLCASSNPWDRGFKETQYFGPGTRLLVL.

The CDR3, as DNA: TGCGCCAGCAGCCACGGCTACGAGCAGTACTTC. Protein: CASSHGYEQYF. The chain couples TRBV4-1 to TRBJ2-7, with D uncertain. The CDR3 extends over 11 amino acids. V gave up 3 bases and J gave up 3 bases, with 3 bases separating them. The germline gives CDR1 MGHRA, CDR2 YSYEKL.

CDR3 sequence reads: CASSVEGPTEAFF. DNA of the CDR3: TGTGCCAGCAGCGTAGAGGGTCCCACTGAAGCTTTCTTT. The rearrangement joins TRBV9 to TRBJ1-1; D is unresolved. The CDR3 length is 13 residues. CDR1 SGDLS and CDR2 YYNGEE come from the germline V gene. The V and J ends lost 0 bases and 4 bases respectively, with 7 bases between them.

A single count supports this clone. The chain is built from TRBV7-9 and TRBJ2-7; D gene unclear. This CDR3 spans 16 amino acids. Trimming removed 7 bases at V and 5 bases at J, with 24 bases between. Germline CDR1 and CDR2: SEHNR and FQNEAQ (reference sequence). The CDR3 nucleotides are TGTGCCAGCACCGCTAGGGCTACTCCTCTACGGCACGAGCAGTACTTC. Its protein product is CASTARATPLRHEQYF.

This rearrangement joins TRBV9 to TRBJ2-1; 10 positions agree with TRBD2. Germline V gene data show CDR1 as SGDLS and CDR2 as YYNGEE. V gave up 0 bases and J gave up 7 bases; unmatched junction bases: 7. CDR3 length: 16 amino acids. The CDR3, as DNA: TGTGCCAGCAGCGTAGTTTTAGCGGGAGGAAGAAATGAGCAGTTCTTC. As protein: CASSVVLAGGRNEQFF. The full variable domain, in which reference TRBV9 and TRBJ2-1 provide the parts outside the CDR3, is DSGVTQTPKHLITATGQRVTLRCSPRSGDLSVYWYQQSLDQGLQFLIQYYNGEERAKGNILERFSAQQFPDLHSELNLSSLELGDSALYFCASSVVLAGGRNEQFFGPGTRLTVL.

The chain recombines TRBV6-6 with TRBJ2-1, with D hard to call. Trimming removed 0 bases from V and 5 bases from J, with 11 bases in between. Germline V gene lookup returns CDR1 MNHNY and CDR2 SVGAGI (reference sequence). This CDR3 is 15 amino acids long. In DNA, the CDR3 is TGTGCCAGCAGTTACTCGATTACAGAGAACAATGAGCAGTTCTTC. This gives the protein CASSYSITENNEQFF.

This chain uses TRBV7-8 with TRBJ2-5; perhaps TRBD1 as D (6 bases). Trimming stripped 5 bases from V and 0 bases from J, with 13 bases between. This CDR3 spans 15 amino acids. Germline loops: CDR1 SGHVS, CDR2 FQNEAQ. Here the CDR3 reads CASSKSRGNQETQYF. The CDR3, as DNA: TGTGCCAGCAGCAAAAGCAGGGGAAACCAAGAGACCCAGTACTTC.

The rearrangement uses TRBV29-1 and TRBJ2-2; D is unresolved. Germline V lookup: CDR1 SQVTM, CDR2 ANQGSEA. The V gene lost 3 bases and the J gene lost 2 bases, with 7 bases spanning the gap. The CDR3 runs 13 residues. CDR3 nucleotides: TGCAGCGTTGACAATCGAAACACCGGGGAGCTGTTTTTT. Protein product: CSVDNRNTGELFF.

The chain recombines TRBV2 with TRBJ1-2; 8 nucleotides line up with TRBD1. The CDR3 is 15 residues long. Trimming took 1 base from V and 6 from J; bases not matched to a gene: 7. Looked up from germline, CDR1 is SNHLY and CDR2 is FYNNEI. The CDR3 nucleotides read TGTGCCAGCAGTGAAGTCGCCAACAGGGGGGATGGCTACACCTTC. Residues: CASSEVANRGDGYTF.

The V gene is TRBV7-9, the J gene TRBJ1-5; D unresolved. The germline V gene encodes CDR1 SEHNR and CDR2 FQNEAQ (reference sequence). The CDR3 consists of 15 residues. Deletions cut 3 bases from V and 8 bases from J, with 17 bases between. CDR3 protein: CASSLGSGPLEPQHF. In nucleotides, the CDR3 is TGTGCCAGCAGCTTGGGTTCGGGCCCCCTGGAGCCCCAGCATTTT.

V is TRBV7-9 and J is TRBJ2-7, with a weak D call TRBD2 (6 bases). The CDR3 consists of 13 residues. The V gene's germline CDR1 is SEHNR and CDR2 FQNEAQ (reference sequence). Trimming stripped 6 bases from V and 0 bases from J, with 9 bases between. The CDR3 sequence is CASRGLASYEQYF. As DNA, the CDR3 is TGTGCCAGCAGGGGACTGGCCTCCTACGAGCAGTACTTC. Using reference TRBV7-9 and TRBJ2-7 for the parts outside the CDR3, the full variable domain is DTGVSQNPRHKITKRGQNVTFRCDPISEHNRLYWYRQTLGQGPEFLTYFQNEAQLEKSRLLSDRFSAERPKGSFSTLEIQRTEQGDSAMYLCASRGLASYEQYFGPGTRLTVT.

The J gene is TRBJ1-2, the V gene TRBV18; D uncertain. V shed 3 bases and J shed 0 bases, with 14 bases lying between them. The CDR3 is made up of 16 amino acids. The germline gives CDR1 KGHSH, CDR2 LQKENI. The CDR3 DNA reads as TGTGCCAGCTCACCTTTATCTACACCAACTAACTATGGCTACACCTTC. Translation: CASSPLSTPTNYGYTF.

This clone was seen only a few times. A read error may produce the germline difference seen at one junction end. This rearrangement joins TRBV7-7 to TRBJ2-1, with no clear D. Germline V lookup: CDR1 SSHAT, CDR2 FNYEAQ (reference sequence). The CDR3 is made up of 13 amino acids. DNA of the CDR3: TGTGCTAGCAGCTTAAGCCTCTACAATGAGCAGTTCTTC. Encoded protein: CASSLSLYNEQFF. Combining the CDR3 with reference TRBV7-7 and TRBJ2-1 gives the whole variable domain GAGVSQSPRYKVTKRGQDVTLRCDPISSHATLYWYQQALGQGPEFLTYFNYEAQPDKSGLPSDRFSAERPEGSISTLTIQRTEQRDSAMYRCASSLSLYNEQFFGPGTRLTVL.

The gene calls are TRBV13 and TRBJ2-4; 7 bases are a match to TRBD2. Germline CDR1 and CDR2: PRHDT and FYEKMQ (reference sequence). V trimming: 1 base; J trimming: 11 bases; junction bases outside the gene matches: 11. CDR3 length: 15 amino acids. The chain's CDR3 is CASSLARLAHLVQYF. Here the CDR3 DNA reads TGTGCCAGCAGCTTAGCTCGACTAGCCCATTTAGTTCAGTACTTC.

The chain combines TRBV7-9 with TRBJ2-7, with D perhaps assigned TRBD1 or TRBD2 (5 bases each). The V and J ends lost 3 bases and 1 base respectively, with 7 bases between them. Germline CDR1 SEHNR, CDR2 FQNEAQ (reference sequence). This CDR3 contains 13 residues. The CDR3 loop reads CASSFGGSYEQYF. DNA of the CDR3: TGTGCCAGCAGCTTTGGGGGATCCTACGAGCAGTACTTC.

The chain uses TRBV6-5 and TRBJ2-1; maybe TRBD2 (7 bases). V gave up 4 bases and J gave up 6 bases, with 13 bases separating them. CDR1 and CDR2 (germline): MNHEY, SVGAGI. CDR3 size: 14 residues. CDR3 DNA sequence: TGTGCCAGCAGTTGGGTAGGGGGGGGCAATGAGCAGTTCTTC. Translation gives CASSWVGGGNEQFF.

The chain joins TRBV6-4 to TRBJ1-6; no definite D call. The CDR3 is made up of 15 amino acids. CDR1 is MRHNA, CDR2 SNTAGT, per germline. Trimming removed 0 bases from V and 5 bases from J, with 8 bases in between. The CDR3: CASSDSAGNNSPLHF. The CDR3, as DNA: TGTGCCAGCAGTGACTCGGCAGGCAATAATTCACCCCTCCACTTT.

The chain recombines TRBV29-1 with TRBJ2-5; no clear D gene. CDR3 length: 13 residues. CDR1 and CDR2 from the germline V gene are SQVTM and ANQGSEA. The germline V and J ends were trimmed by 2 bases and 2 bases, with 9 bases remaining between them. CDR3 in amino acids: CSVEPHMQETQYF. In DNA form, the CDR3 reads TGCAGCGTTGAACCCCACATGCAAGAGACCCAGTACTTC.

This chain links TRBV6-4 with TRBJ2-1; TRBD2 matches 8 bases. The length of the CDR3 is 14 residues. From germline, CDR1 is MRHNA and CDR2 SNTAGT. V was clipped by 6 bases and J by 5 bases; unmatched bases: 6. The CDR3 DNA follows: TGTGCCAGCAGAAAGCGGGAGAGCGACAATGAGCAGTTCTTC. This translates into CASRKRESDNEQFF.

V gene TRBV7-9 combines with J gene TRBJ2-3; the match to TRBD1 covers 8 bases. The CDR3 loop spans 16 amino acids. Trimming cost V 7 bases and J 1 base; bases outside gene matches: 10. Looked up from germline, CDR1 is SEHNR and CDR2 is FQNEAQ (reference sequence). The CDR3, as DNA: TGTGCCAGCACTCCCAGGGGGCGAACTGGCACAGATACGCAGTATTTT. Residues: CASTPRGRTGTDTQYF. The full variable domain, its missing parts supplied by reference TRBV7-9 and TRBJ2-3, is DTGVSQNPRHKITKRGQNVTFRCDPISEHNRLYWYRQTLGQGPEFLTYFQNEAQLEKSRLLSDRFSAERPKGSFSTLEIQRTEQGDSAMYLCASTPRGRTGTDTQYFGPGTRLTVL.

The genes are TRBV11-2 and TRBJ2-1, with TRBD2 identical over 13 bases. The CDR3 runs 19 residues. The germline gives CDR1 SGHAT, CDR2 FQNNGV. Trimming at V came to 1 base and at J to 0 bases, leaving 6 bases not matched to a gene. The CDR3 region has the DNA TGTGCCAGCAGCTTAGGGGGACTAGCGGGATGGAGCTCCTACAATGAGCAGTTCTTC. Its protein is CASSLGGLAGWSSYNEQFF.

This clone showed up just a few times. The chain employs TRBV11-2 and TRBJ2-5; D is uncertain. V lost 4 bases, J lost 1 base, and 13 bases lay in between. The CDR3 has 15 residues. CDR1 and CDR2 (germline): SGHAT, FQNNGV. CDR3 region: CASSWRGVGQETQYF. The CDR3 nucleotides read TGTGCCAGCAGCTGGCGTGGGGTTGGCCAAGAGACCCAGTACTTC.

The chain joins TRBV19 to TRBJ1-5; no clear D gene. Trimming removed 5 bases from V and 10 bases from J, with 18 bases in between. This CDR3 is 14 amino acids long. Germline V CDR1 and CDR2: LNHDA, SQIVND (reference sequence). The CDR3 sequence: CASSSARSFKPQHF. The CDR3 DNA sequence: TGTGCCAGTAGTTCGGCTAGGTCGTTCAAACCCCAGCATTTT.

The gene calls are TRBV12-5 and TRBJ2-1; 13 nucleotides line up with TRBD2. Trimming removed 7 bases from V and 4 bases from J; junction bases left unmatched: 16. The CDR3 has 19 amino acids. CDR1 and CDR2 from the germline V gene are LGHNT and FRNRAP. CDR3 sequence (DNA): TGTGCTAGTGACCAACCGGGACTAGCGGGGAGGAAGGGATACAATGAGCAGTTCTTC. The encoded protein is CASDQPGLAGRKGYNEQFF.

On this clone itself: The junction shows a germline mismatch at one end, possibly a read error. The rearrangement uses TRBV7-9 and TRBJ2-1; 10 positions match TRBD2. This CDR3 is built from 16 residues. Germline V gene data show CDR1 as SEHNR and CDR2 as FQNEAQ (reference sequence). The CDR3 sequence: CASSLAPSGGSNEQLF. The CDR3 nucleotides are TGTGCCAGCAGCTTAGCCCCTAGCGGGGGATCGAATGAGCAGCTCTTC.

The rearrangement uses TRBV7-9 and TRBJ1-2; 8 bases match TRBD1. This CDR3 contains 15 residues. Germline V lookup: CDR1 SEHNR, CDR2 FQNEAQ (reference sequence). The ends lost 5 bases at V and 3 bases at J; junction bases unmatched: 8. CDR3 residues: CASSKGTGGHYGYTF. The CDR3 DNA reads as TGTGCCAGCAGCAAAGGGACAGGAGGGCACTATGGCTACACCTTC.

V usage is TRBV4-1 and J usage is TRBJ1-2; D unresolved. V dropped 1 base and J dropped 5 bases, with 8 bases sitting between them. Per germline, CDR1 MGHRA and CDR2 YSYEKL. CDR3 length equals 13 residues. The CDR3 sequence is CASSQVSQYGYTF. CDR3 coding DNA: TGCGCCAGCAGCCAAGTTTCGCAGTATGGCTACACCTTC.

The rearrangement joins TRBV7-3 to TRBJ2-1, with D perhaps matching TRBD2 (6 bases). The V and J ends lost 5 bases and 8 bases respectively, with 10 bases between them. Germline loops: CDR1 SGHTA, CDR2 FQGTGA. The CDR3 loop spans 12 amino acids. CDR3 sequence reads: CASSPRRDEQFF. The CDR3 coding sequence is TGTGCCAGCAGCCCCCGGAGGGATGAGCAGTTCTTC.

This clone came up a few times. The genes are TRBV4-1 and TRBJ1-2, with no clear D. The CDR3 runs 13 residues. Germline V CDR1 and CDR2: MGHRA, YSYEKL. The germline V and J ends were trimmed by 4 bases and 4 bases, with 10 bases remaining between them. CDR3 sequence reads: CASSLSGTYGYTF. The CDR3 DNA sequence: TGCGCCAGCAGCCTCTCTGGTACCTATGGCTACACCTTC.